The next 30 T cell receptor beta chains were all read from a single sample in a study of cytomegalovirus exposure and HLA in healthy donors. 13 Jbeta primers and 60 Vbeta primers were used for the PCR. Clones were read by immunoSEQ multiplex PCR, and TCRdb kept only the in-frame ones, dropping some. The data show about 96,000 clones, approximately 74% seen once. Source material: PBMCs. These receptors all come from a woman in her 70s in good health and CMV-seropositive.

The chain recombines TRBV7-3 with TRBJ2-1; 8 bases match TRBD2. The junction had 3 bases not matched to a gene; V was cut back by 2 bases and J by 3 bases. The CDR3 sequence is 15 residues long. CDR1 is SGHTA, CDR2 FQGTGA, per germline. DNA of the CDR3: TGTGCCAGCAGCTTATTAGCGGGACTCTACAATGAGCAGTTCTTC. Amino acid sequence: CASSLLAGLYNEQFF.

V gene TRBV10-2 combines with J gene TRBJ2-5, with 15 bases fitting TRBD2. The J call may be wrong; the DNA end is better matched by TRBJ2-7. CDR3 length equals 14 residues. The germline V gene has CDR1 WSHSY and CDR2 SAAADI. In DNA, the CDR3 is TGCGCCAGCAGGGGGACTAGCGGGAGGTACGAGCAGTACTTC. Protein product: CASRGTSGRYEQYF.

The V and J genes are TRBV10-2 and TRBJ2-7, with TRBD1 matching over 9 bases. The CDR3 runs to 14 residues. CDR1 and CDR2 (germline): WSHSY, SAAADI. V dropped 5 bases and J dropped 0; count of bases not matched to a gene: 2. The CDR3 protein is CASSLDRGSYEQYF. The CDR3 bases are TGCGCCAGCAGTTTGGACAGGGGCTCCTACGAGCAGTACTTC.

The chain carries TRBV18 and TRBJ1-4; D is unclear. V was shortened by 2 bases and J by 8 bases, with 15 bases between the two germline ends. Germline loops: CDR1 KGHSH, CDR2 LQKENI. CDR3 length: 15 residues. The CDR3 protein is CASSPREIEGEKLFF. The CDR3 bases are TGTGCCAGCTCACCAAGGGAAATCGAGGGAGAAAAACTGTTTTTT.

This clone was detected once. The chain is built from TRBV28 and TRBJ1-3; D may be TRBD1 (5 bases). Germline CDR1 reads MDHEN; CDR2 reads SYDVKM. The CDR3 has 14 residues. Trimming stripped 3 bases from V and 3 bases from J, with 9 bases between. CDR3 sequence reads: CASSFSGFGNTIYF. The DNA for the CDR3 is TGTGCCAGCAGTTTCTCAGGGTTTGGAAACACCATATATTTT.

The V gene is TRBV5-6, the J gene TRBJ2-1; D uncertain. Trimming stripped 4 bases from V and 4 bases from J, with 9 bases between. Germline-derived CDR1 and CDR2 are SGHDT and YYEEEE. The CDR3 runs 13 residues. CDR3: CASSESGYNEQFF. The CDR3, as DNA: TGTGCCAGCAGCGAATCCGGTTACAATGAGCAGTTCTTC.

The genes are TRBV27 and TRBJ2-5; a possible D gene is TRBD1 (5 bases). The end of the DNA fits TRBJ2-7 better, so the J call may be wrong. The CDR3 is 14 residues long. Germline CDR1 and CDR2: MNHEY and SMNVEV (reference sequence). CDR3 amino acids: CASSPSRQSYEQYF. CDR3 nucleotide sequence: TGTGCCAGCAGTCCCTCCCGACAGTCCTACGAGCAGTACTTC.

The genes are TRBV25-1 and TRBJ1-4; TRBD1 is a possible D gene (6 bases). Trimming removed 6 bases at V and 4 bases at J, with 12 bases between. The CDR3 is made up of 14 amino acids. CDR1 and CDR2 from the germline V gene are MGHDK and SYGVNS. The CDR3 sequence: CASSDQGRNEKLFF. CDR3 nucleotide sequence: TGTGCCAGCAGCGACCAGGGGCGTAATGAAAAACTGTTTTTT.

The chain uses TRBV14 and TRBJ2-7; 7 nucleotides match TRBD2. CDR1 is SGHDN and CDR2 is FVKESK in the germline V gene. The CDR3 is made up of 14 amino acids. V shed 3 bases, J shed 6 bases, and the junction held 8 bases outside the gene matches. CDR3 nucleotide sequence: TGTGCCAGCAGCCATTCCGGGGGAGGGGTCGAGCAGTACTTC. Translated: CASSHSGGGVEQYF.

V usage is TRBV13 and J usage is TRBJ1-4, with D possibly TRBD1 on 5 matching bases. Germline-derived CDR1 and CDR2 are PRHDT and FYEKMQ (reference sequence). The CDR3 is 16 residues long. The ends were cut back, 2 bases at V and 8 bases at J, with 18 bases in the middle. The CDR3, as DNA: TGTGCCAGCAGCTTAAGAAACAGGTTACCAGGGGAAAAACTGTTTTTT. It translates to CASSLRNRLPGEKLFF.

In regard to this clone: An end of the junction differs from the germline gene, which may be a read error. This sequence joins TRBV5-1 and TRBJ2-7; no firm D call. The CDR3 contains 14 residues. Germline lookup yields CDR1 SGHRS and CDR2 YFSETQ. This chain's CDR3 is CASSLGRTSYEQYF. The DNA of the CDR3 is TGTGCCAGCAGCTTGGGCAGAACCTCCTACGAGCAGTACTTC.

With regard to this clone: The sample carries other DNA sequences with the same CDR3. The chain links TRBV2 to TRBJ1-4; 8 positions agree with TRBD1. The germline gives CDR1 SNHLY, CDR2 FYNNEI. The CDR3 runs 17 residues. With V trimmed by 4 bases and J by 3 bases, 10 bases remained unmatched. The CDR3: CASSAPRQGASNEKLFF. As DNA, the CDR3 is TGTGCCAGCAGTGCCCCCAGGCAGGGGGCTTCTAATGAAAAACTGTTTTTT.

Remarks on this clone: The junction differs from germline at one of its ends, possibly a read error. The V call is TRBV7-9, the J call TRBJ1-2; 7 bases map to TRBD1. The germline V gene has CDR1 SEHNR and CDR2 FQNEAQ (reference sequence). The CDR3 has 15 amino acids. CDR3 in amino acids: CSSSPRRDRDYGYTF. In nucleotides, the CDR3 is TGTTCCAGCAGCCCAAGGAGAGACAGGGACTATGGCTACACCTTC.

The rearrangement uses TRBV28 and TRBJ1-2, with D possibly matching TRBD1 (6 bases). The germline V gene has CDR1 MDHEN and CDR2 SYDVKM. V lost 5 bases and J lost 3, with 13 bases in between. This CDR3 region has 14 residues. The CDR3 DNA reads TGTGCCAGCAGTGTCGGGGGGCGCGACTATGGCTACACCTTC. Amino acid sequence: CASSVGGRDYGYTF.

The chain links TRBV6-6 to TRBJ1-2, with D perhaps TRBD1 (6 bases). The germline V gene has CDR1 MNHNY and CDR2 SVGAGI (reference sequence). The germline V and J ends were trimmed by 4 bases and 5 bases, with 8 bases remaining between them. The CDR3 length is 12 residues. CDR3 in DNA: TGTGCCAGCAGTTCACAGGGTTATGGCTACACCTTC. Translating gives CASSSQGYGYTF.

This clone came up once. The CDR3 protein is CASSIDPGRNQPQHF. DNA for the CDR3: TGTGCCAGTAGTATAGATCCGGGTCGCAATCAGCCCCAGCATTTT. This chain uses TRBV19 with TRBJ1-5, with D unresolved. Trimming shortened V by 0 bases and J by 2 bases, and 8 bases separated the two germline ends. The CDR3 length is 15 residues. The germline CDR1 and CDR2 sequences are LNHDA and SQIVND (reference sequence).

V usage is TRBV4-1 and J usage is TRBJ2-5; 7 nucleotides match TRBD1. With V trimmed by 1 base and J by 5 bases, 4 bases remained unmatched. The length of the CDR3 is 14 residues. The germline V gene has CDR1 MGHRA and CDR2 YSYEKL. The CDR3 is CASSQVQGPETQYF. The CDR3 DNA sequence: TGCGCCAGCAGCCAAGTACAGGGGCCGGAGACCCAGTACTTC.

J is TRBJ1-5 and V is TRBV15; D gene ambiguous. Germline assignment: CDR1 LNHNV and CDR2 YYDKDF (reference sequence). The CDR3 contains 14 residues. The ends were cut back, 1 base at V and 3 bases at J, with 7 bases in the middle. DNA of the CDR3: TGTGCCACCAGCAGAGGCCAACTCAATCAGCCCCAGCATTTT. It codes for CATSRGQLNQPQHF.

The chain couples TRBV7-3 to TRBJ2-2, with TRBD2 matching over 8 bases. The CDR3 contains 15 residues. The germline V gene encodes CDR1 SGHTA and CDR2 FQGTGA. The ends lost 6 bases at V and 0 bases at J; junction bases unmatched: 3. CDR3 amino acids: CASSTGGANTGELFF. The CDR3 bases are TGTGCCAGCAGTACCGGGGGGGCGAACACCGGGGAGCTGTTTTTT.

The CDR3 region is CASSTGTDYNEQFF. In nucleotides, the CDR3 is TGTGCCAGCAGCACCGGGACAGATTACAATGAGCAGTTCTTC. The chain recombines TRBV11-3 with TRBJ2-1; 7 positions agree with TRBD1. The germline gives CDR1 SGHNT, CDR2 YENEEA. The CDR3 extends over 14 amino acids. J was trimmed by 4 bases and V by 5 bases; bases with no gene match: 5.

The V and J genes are TRBV7-8 and TRBJ2-7, with TRBD1 matching 9 bases. V lost 5 bases, J lost 1 base, and 6 bases stayed unmatched. Germline CDR1 and CDR2: SGHVS and FQNEAQ. CDR3 length equals 15 residues. The CDR3 is CASSITGQGSYEQYF. In DNA form, the CDR3 reads TGTGCCAGCAGCATAACGGGACAGGGTTCCTACGAGCAGTACTTC.

The V and J genes are TRBV7-9 and TRBJ1-2; unclear D gene. The germline V gene encodes CDR1 SEHNR and CDR2 FQNEAQ (reference sequence). This CDR3 has 14 residues. The V and J ends lost 3 bases and 0 bases respectively, with 8 bases between them. The CDR3 DNA reads TGTGCCAGCAGCTTTTATCAGGCTAACTATGGCTACACCTTC. Translation: CASSFYQANYGYTF.

On this clone itself: Distinct nucleotide sequences in the sample also encode this CDR3. J is TRBJ2-1 and V is TRBV5-1, with 7 bases matching TRBD2. Germline V gives CDR1 SGHRS, CDR2 YFSETQ. The CDR3 loop spans 17 amino acids. The junction had 10 bases not matched to a gene; V was cut back by 4 bases and J by 0 bases. The CDR3 region is CASSPSSGGSSYNEQFF. The CDR3 nucleotides read TGCGCCAGCAGCCCTTCTTCGGGCGGGAGCTCCTACAATGAGCAGTTCTTC.

The sample holds a few counts of this clone. V and J are TRBV4-2 and TRBJ2-1, with D tentatively TRBD2 (6 bases). CDR1 and CDR2 from the germline V gene are LGHNA and YNFKEQ. The CDR3 runs to 17 residues. Trimming left V 0 bases short and J 2 bases short, with 14 bases between. CDR3 region: CASSQDNRLGTYNEQFF. CDR3 nucleotides: TGTGCCAGCAGCCAAGATAATCGACTAGGGACCTACAATGAGCAGTTCTTC.

The chain uses TRBV19 and TRBJ2-1, with 10 bases aligning to TRBD2. Unmatched junction bases numbered 15, after V lost 1 base and J lost 0 bases. The germline gives CDR1 LNHDA, CDR2 SQIVND (reference sequence). The CDR3 totals 21 residues. CDR3 sequence reads: CASSIVAQGLAGVYSYNEQFF. CDR3 nucleotides: TGTGCCAGTAGTATAGTGGCACAGGGGCTAGCGGGAGTCTACTCCTACAATGAGCAGTTCTTC.

The V gene is TRBV6-6, the J gene TRBJ2-5, with a possible D match to TRBD1 (6 bases). The DNA end lines up better with TRBJ2-7; the J call may be wrong. The CDR3 has 15 amino acids. Germline-derived CDR1 and CDR2 are MNHNY and SVGAGI (reference sequence). The CDR3 is CASSPMGASSYEQYF. For the CDR3, the DNA is TGTGCCAGCAGTCCTATGGGGGCAAGCTCCTACGAGCAGTACTTC.

J is TRBJ1-4 and V is TRBV5-1, with TRBD1 matching over 8 bases. The CDR3 sequence is 17 residues long. CDR1 SGHRS and CDR2 YFSETQ come from the germline V gene. J lost 6 bases, V lost 0 bases, and 10 bases had no gene match. The DNA for the CDR3 is TGCGCCAGCAGCTTGGTGGGCAGGGGGCAAGGGGATGAAAAACTGTTTTTT. Translation gives CASSLVGRGQGDEKLFF.

This clone was seen only a few times. This sequence joins TRBV25-1 and TRBJ2-1; 11 bases line up with TRBD1. The CDR3 has 16 amino acids. Germline CDR1 is MGHDK and CDR2 is SYGVNS. After removal of 5 bases from V and 6 bases from J, the junction contained 9 bases not matched to a gene. The CDR3 is CASSITGTGGINEQFF. The CDR3 DNA follows: TGTGCCAGCAGTATTACCGGGACAGGGGGAATCAATGAGCAGTTCTTC. Complete variable domain (other parts from reference TRBV25-1 and TRBJ2-1): EADIYQTPRYLVIGTGKKITLECSQTMGHDKMYWYQQDPGMELHLIHYSYGVNSTEKGDLSSESTVSRIRTEHFPLTLESARPSHTSQYLCASSITGTGGINEQFFGPGTRLTVL.

The rearrangement joins TRBV19 to TRBJ1-5; 7 bases match TRBD1. J was trimmed by 4 bases and V by 11 bases; bases with no gene match: 5. The germline CDR1 and CDR2 sequences are LNHDA and SQIVND (reference sequence). This CDR3 comprises 12 residues. The CDR3, as DNA: TGTGCCTCCGCGGGACAGAATCAGCCCCAGCATTTT. This translates into CASAGQNQPQHF.

This chain joins TRBV4-2 and TRBJ1-4, with a possible D match to TRBD1 (6 bases). CDR3 length: 16 amino acids. Germline CDR1 and CDR2: LGHNA and YNFKEQ. The V and J ends lost 3 bases and 5 bases respectively, with 16 bases between them. The CDR3 DNA sequence: TGTGCCAGCAGCCAGGCTACCAGGGGCGGGAATGAAAAACTGTTTTTT. Its translation: CASSQATRGGNEKLFF.